This is a list of T cell receptor beta chains from one sample in a study of T-cell reconstitution after alpha-beta-depleted transplantation in children. TCRdb used MiXCR to reprocess the PCR reads, holding one entry per CDR3 protein. This table holds about 470,000 distinct CDR3 sequences, roughly 44% found once. Source: PBMCs, taken before TCRalphabeta/CD19-depleted stem cell transplant. All receptors derive from a girl aged 2 to 10 with aplastic anemia, due to receive a stem cell transplant. CDR3s include the opening cysteine and the closing phenylalanine or tryptophan. A D gene is named only where the DNA matches it firmly. Size values are once, few and many counts, or a class for expanded clones, and some rows have none.

TRBD2 | TRBJ2-1 | many | TRBV9 | CASSVRTSGSGEQFF | TGTGCCAGCAGCGTAAGGACTAGCGGGAGTGGTGAGCAGTTCTTC
TRBD2 | TRBJ2-5 | - | TRBV20-1 | CSVPPSGGQETQYF | TGCAGTGTTCCTCCTAGCGGGGGGCAAGAGACCCAGTACTTC
- | TRBJ2-1 | - | TRBV5-1 | CASSLGSLEVAFF | TGCGCCAGCAGCTTGGGCTCCCTGGAGGTCGCGTTCTTC
TRBD2 | TRBJ2-7 | - | TRBV6-5 | CASSYSLPAGVHEQYF | TGTGCCAGCAGTTACTCCCTCCCTGCGGGGGTCCACGAGCAGTACTTC
- | TRBJ2-7 | few | TRBV19 | CASSIDSTYEQYF | TGTGCCAGTAGTATAGACAGCACCTACGAGCAGTACTTC
- | TRBJ2-2 | many | TRBV20-1 | CSASSPRSTGELFF | TGCAGTGCTAGCAGCCCCAGGAGCACCGGGGAGCTGTTTTTT
TRBD2 | TRBJ2-3 | - | TRBV23-1 | CASSHPTSGRTDTQYF | TGCGCCAGCAGTCACCCGACTAGCGGGAGAACAGATACGCAGTATTTT
- | TRBJ2-2 | many | TRBV7-9 | CASSLGTASRNTGELFF | TGTGCCAGCAGCTTAGGGACGGCTTCGAGGAACACCGGGGAGCTGTTTTTT
TRBD2 | TRBJ2-1 | - | TRBV4-1 | CASSQGPPLAGYYNEQFF | TGCGCCAGCAGCCAAGGTCCGCCGCTAGCGGGGTATTACAATGAGCAGTTCTTC
TRBD2 | TRBJ2-1 | - | TRBV6-1 | CASRDLAGGYNEQFF | TGTGCCAGCAGAGACCTAGCGGGAGGATACAATGAGCAGTTCTTC
- | TRBJ2-7 | - | TRBV5-4 | CASSLAGPLSYEQYF | TGTGCCAGCAGCTTGGCGGGTCCCCTCTCCTACGAGCAGTACTTC
- | TRBJ2-5 | - | TRBV5-1 | CASSLEAAGETQYF | TGCGCCAGCAGCTTGGAGGCTGCGGGAGAGACCCAGTACTTC
TRBD1 | TRBJ2-3 | few | TRBV5-6 | CASRTMPGQGTDTQYF | TGTGCCAGCAGAACAATGCCGGGACAGGGCACAGATACGCAGTATTTT
- | TRBJ2-3 | - | TRBV10-3 | CAISRGSGNTDTQYF | TGTGCCATCAGCAGGGGGAGCGGGAACACAGATACGCAGTATTTT
TRBD2 | TRBJ2-1 | - | TRBV11-2 | CASSYSGRHPYNEQFF | TGTGCCAGCAGCTATAGCGGGAGACACCCTTACAATGAGCAGTTCTTC
- | TRBJ2-1 | few | TRBV2 | CASRPDRLSENEQFF | TGTGCCAGCAGACCTGACAGGTTAAGCGAGAATGAGCAGTTCTTC
- | TRBJ1-1 | many | TRBV12-3/TRBV12-4 | CASSLGRYTEAFF | TGTGCCAGCAGTCTTGGACGGTACACTGAAGCTTTCTTT
TRBD2 | TRBJ2-7 | - | TRBV5-1 | CASSKSGLAAPREQYF | TGCGCCAGCAGCAAATCGGGACTAGCGGCCCCTCGGGAGCAGTACTTC
- | TRBJ2-5 | - | TRBV5-1 | CASRVAGETQYF | TGCGCCAGCCGAGTGGCAGGAGAGACCCAGTACTTC
- | TRBJ2-5 | - | TRBV5-1 | CASRVDSRFQETQYF | TGCGCCAGCAGGGTGGACAGCCGGTTTCAAGAGACCCAGTACTTC
- | TRBJ2-7 | - | TRBV7-2 | CASSLAQGRYEQYF | TGTGCCAGCAGCTTAGCGCAGGGAAGGTACGAGCAGTACTTC
TRBD2 | TRBJ2-1 | - | TRBV11-2 | CASSFSGTSNKHEQFF | TGTGCCAGCAGCTTTTCCGGGACTAGCAATAAACATGAGCAGTTCTTC
TRBD1 | TRBJ2-7 | - | TRBV6-1 | CASRIQGAGEQYF | TGTGCCAGCAGAATACAGGGGGCGGGCGAGCAGTACTTC
- | TRBJ2-3 | once | TRBV6-5 | CASSYSSGFDTQYF | TGTGCCAGCAGTTACTCCTCCGGCTTCGATACGCAGTATTTT
- | TRBJ2-3 | - | TRBV10-3 | CAISEATGTDTQYF | TGTGCCATCAGTGAGGCGACAGGAACAGATACGCAGTATTTT
- | TRBJ2-7 | once | TRBV5-1 | CASSSGRNEQYF | TGCGCCAGCAGTTCGGGACGCAACGAGCAGTACTTC
- | TRBJ1-5 | few | TRBV4-1 | CASSQVRGGNQPQHF | TGCGCCAGCAGCCAAGTTAGGGGGGGCAATCAGCCCCAGCATTTT
TRBD2 | TRBJ2-1 | - | TRBV5-1 | CASRGIAGGLGEQFF | TGCGCCAGCAGGGGGATAGCGGGAGGTCTCGGTGAGCAGTTCTTC
- | TRBJ2-5 | - | TRBV18 | CASSPWGGGSTEETQYF | TGTGCCAGCTCACCTTGGGGCGGAGGGTCGACAGAAGAGACCCAGTACTTC
TRBD1 | TRBJ1-5 | - | TRBV28 | CASSYRDSYNQPQHF | TGTGCCAGCAGTTACAGGGACAGTTACAATCAGCCCCAGCATTTT
- | TRBJ2-2 | many | TRBV21-1 | CASSNRMVRQKSNTGELFF | TGTGCCAGCAGCAATCGAATGGTGAGACAGAAGTCGAACACCGGGGAGCTGTTTTTT
- | TRBJ2-7 | many | TRBV20-1 | CSARGTPGDEQYF | TGCAGTGCTAGGGGGACTCCTGGCGACGAGCAGTACTTC
TRBD1 | TRBJ2-4 | - | TRBV5-1 | CASSLARDRVNAKNIQYF | TGCGCCAGCAGCTTGGCCCGGGACAGGGTAAATGCCAAAAACATTCAGTACTTC
- | TRBJ2-7 | - | TRBV5-1 | CASSLKQGIEQYF | TGCGCCAGCAGCTTGAAACAGGGCATCGAGCAGTACTTC
- | TRBJ2-1 | - | TRBV14 | CASSQRVSSYNEQFF | TGTGCCAGCAGTCAGCGGGTTTCCTCCTACAATGAGCAGTTCTTC
- | TRBJ2-2 | - | TRBV6-4 | CSSSDAWTENTGELFF | TGTTCCAGCAGTGACGCATGGACAGAGAACACCGGGGAGCTGTTTTTT
- | TRBJ2-3 | few | TRBV10-3 | CAISESPADTQYF | TGTGCCATCAGTGAGTCTCCAGCAGATACGCAGTATTTT
- | TRBJ2-3 | - | TRBV7-6 | CASSLGRTVLSTDTQYF | TGTGCCAGCAGCTTAGGGAGGACAGTCCTTAGCACAGATACGCAGTATTTT
- | TRBJ2-5 | - | TRBV20-1 | CSAGPPVRVQETQYF | TGCAGTGCTGGGCCCCCTGTGCGCGTCCAGGAGACCCAGTACTTC
- | TRBJ2-5 | - | TRBV7-6 | CASSSQQTQYF | TGTGCCAGCAGCTCCCAACAGACCCAGTACTTC
TRBD2 | TRBJ2-5 | - | TRBV11-1 | CASSSLTSGGTWKETQYF | TGTGCCAGCAGCAGCCTGACTAGCGGCGGCACTTGGAAAGAGACCCAGTACTTC
TRBD2 | TRBJ2-1 | - | TRBV9 | CASSARDYSYNEQFF | TGTGCCAGCAGCGCCCGGGACTACAGTTACAATGAGCAGTTCTTC
TRBD1 | TRBJ1-6 | few | TRBV7-2 | CASTAGGNSPLHF | TGTGCCAGCACCGCAGGGGGGAATTCACCCCTCCACTTT
- | TRBJ2-3 | - | TRBV30 | CAWLAGPDTQYF | TGTGCCTGGCTGGCGGGTCCCGATACGCAGTATTTT
TRBD2 | TRBJ2-1 | once | TRBV18 | CASSPGREVDNEQFF | TGTGCCAGCTCACCAGGCCGGGAGGTAGACAATGAGCAGTTCTTC
TRBD2 | TRBJ2-7 | - | TRBV20-1 | CSARVPSGGLYEQYF | TGCAGTGCTAGAGTGCCGAGCGGGGGTCTCTACGAGCAGTACTTC
- | TRBJ1-1 | - | TRBV7-2 | CASSLTLGTEAFF | TGTGCCAGCAGCTTAACCCTGGGCACTGAAGCTTTCTTT
- | TRBJ2-4 | - | TRBV27 | CASSQTSGWIQYF | TGTGCCAGCAGTCAGACTAGTGGGTGGATTCAGTACTTC
- | TRBJ2-1 | few | TRBV29-1 | CSAGGYIGGKQFF | TGCAGCGCCGGGGGGTATATAGGGGGAAAGCAGTTCTTC
TRBD2 | TRBJ2-7 | many | TRBV18 | CASSPGLAGFEQYF | TGTGCCAGCTCACCGGGACTAGCGGGATTCGAGCAGTACTTC
TRBD2 | TRBJ2-1 | - | TRBV4-1 | CASSQDHTNLAGGLSRQFF | TGCGCCAGCAGCCAAGATCACACTAATCTAGCGGGGGGATTGTCAAGGCAGTTCTTC